The clone carrying this T cell receptor beta chain was seen a handful of times. This sample stems from a study of human T cells and chemical hapten exposure. The sample's time point: patch test 1, 2 weeks after DPC sensitization. Treatment given: therapeutic diphenylcyclopropenone sensitization with weekly scalp DPC. Looked up from germline, CDR1 is SNHLY and CDR2 is FYNNEI. Germline trimming cut 6 bases from V and 6 bases from J; bases unmatched to any gene: 5. The CDR3 runs 13 residues. Each CDR3 protein is one row after TCRdb ran MiXCR on the RACE reads. Here the sample spans a few hundred thousand distinct CDR3 sequences, more than 4.5% being singletons.

This material consisted of whole blood, taken in connection with sensitization to the hapten diphenylcyclopropenone (DPC). This clonotype was sampled from a woman aged 45-60 years with alopecia areata. Some clones in this sample may be carry-over from other donors' samples. The rearrangement joins TRBV2 to TRBJ1-5, with 7 bases that match TRBD1. CDR3 amino acids: CASSVGQSQPQHF. The CDR3 bases are TGTGCCAGCAGCGTGGGACAGAGTCAGCCCCAGCATTTT.